A single TCR beta chain is shown here with its context. Under the authors' procedure: The authors estimated nucleated cell counts from reference gene primer amplification. Libraries were prepared by immunoSEQ multiplex PCR; TCRdb keeps only in-frame clonotypes and omits some of them. That table furnishes V, J and clone size, whereas the DNA furnished D and trimming. Found here are almost 350,000 clones, over 85% of them singletons; the top ten hold roughly 3.9%. The germline CDR1 and CDR2 sequences are KGHSH and LQKENI. The V gene lost 6 bases and the J gene lost 4 bases, with 12 bases spanning the gap. The CDR3 has 13 residues. These data belong to a study of blood T cell repertoires in COVID-19. As for the study in general: Specimens from acute and convalescent COVID-19 originated in the United States, Italy and Spain.

The Seattle patients, enrolled during active infection, were followed longitudinally. This receptor was identified in a woman in her sixties or seventies with COVID-19, enrolled during active disease. J is TRBJ1-1 and V is TRBV18, with a weak D call TRBD1 (6 bases). Sequenced input: peripheral blood. CDR3 sequence: CASSQGWVTEAFF. The CDR3 DNA follows: TGTGCCAGCTCGCAGGGGTGGGTCACTGAAGCTTTCTTT.